This T cell receptor beta chain was obtained from a study of shared clonotypes between healthy human individuals. Selected positively for CCR7 and CD45RO-negative, naive CD8 cells excluded terminally differentiated effector memory CD45RA+ cells. Study outcomes and limitations: Approximately 5.4% of naive CD4 clonotypes were common to several donors. Clonotype sharing among donors was expected to depend on sequencing depth.

As to this clone: The antigen is not known. Additional DNA sequences in this sample encode the identical CDR3.

Sequencing used immunoSEQ multiplex PCR; TCRdb keeps in-frame clones, though not all of them. The sample includes about 2,200,000 clones, more than 85% of them seen just once. This receptor was identified in a man in his late teens or twenties in good health. Some clones in this sample may be carry-over from other donors' samples. Sequencing was performed on naive CD8+ T cells from PBMCs.

The DNA for the CDR3 is TGTGCCAGCAGCTTGGTGGGGGACACTGAAGCTTTCTTT. It translates to CASSLVGDTEAFF. J is TRBJ1-1 and V is TRBV7-9; tentatively, D is TRBD1 (5 bases). This CDR3 has 13 residues. Trimming removed 3 bases from V and 3 bases from J, with 8 bases in between. Germline CDR1 is SEHNR and CDR2 is FQNEAQ (reference sequence).